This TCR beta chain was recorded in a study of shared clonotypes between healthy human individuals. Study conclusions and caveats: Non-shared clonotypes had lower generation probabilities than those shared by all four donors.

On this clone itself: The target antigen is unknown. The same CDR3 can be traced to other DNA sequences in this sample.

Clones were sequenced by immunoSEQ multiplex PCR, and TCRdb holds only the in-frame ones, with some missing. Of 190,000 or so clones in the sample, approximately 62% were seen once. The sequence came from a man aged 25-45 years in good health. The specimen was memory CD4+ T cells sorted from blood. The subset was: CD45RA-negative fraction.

The chain's CDR3 is CASSIDGGSSYNEQFF. The CDR3 DNA reads TGTGCCAGTAGTATAGACGGCGGGAGCTCCTACAATGAGCAGTTCTTC. This chain links TRBV19 with TRBJ2-1, with 7 bases matching TRBD2. The CDR3 spans 16 residues. CDR1 and CDR2 (germline): LNHDA, SQIVND (reference sequence). V shed 0 bases and J 0 bases; nucleotides not matched to a gene: 2.